This T cell receptor beta chain was identified during a study of spatial heterogeneity in lung cancer. TCR cDNA molecules were tagged individually, and each one carried a unique molecular identifier. One entry per CDR3 protein results from TCRdb running MiXCR on the 5' RACE reads. The sample has approximately 40,000 distinct CDR3 sequences, around 5.2% seen once. Time point meaning: sample taken at primary tumor resection. The donor group consisted of around 66 patients who had untreated, early-stage non-small cell lung cancer. Whole RNA obtained from tumor, nontumor lung or frozen PBMC underwent sequencing without sorting. CDR3 length equals 14 residues. The V end was cut by 1 base, the J end by 7 bases, with 13 bases between. Germline assignment: CDR1 MGHDK and CDR2 SYGVNS. The sample holds many counts of this clonotype.

Sequenced material: PBMCs, taken at surgery. The chain joins TRBV25-1 to TRBJ1-1; D gene uncertain. This TCR derives from a female donor with early-stage non-small cell lung cancer. The CDR3 reads CASSESGKMIEAFF. CDR3 bases: TGTGCCAGCAGTGAATCGGGAAAGATGATTGAAGCTTTCTTT.